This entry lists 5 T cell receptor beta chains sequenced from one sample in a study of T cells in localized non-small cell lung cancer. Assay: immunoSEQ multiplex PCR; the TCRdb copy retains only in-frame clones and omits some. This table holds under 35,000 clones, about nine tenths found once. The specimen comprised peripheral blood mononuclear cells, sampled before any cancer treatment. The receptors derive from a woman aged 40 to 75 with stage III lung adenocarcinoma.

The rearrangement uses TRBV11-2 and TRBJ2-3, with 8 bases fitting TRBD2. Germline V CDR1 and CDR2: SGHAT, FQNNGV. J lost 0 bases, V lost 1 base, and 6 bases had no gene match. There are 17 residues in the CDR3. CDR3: CASSLGETSVSTDTQYF. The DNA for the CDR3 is TGTGCCAGCAGCTTAGGGGAGACTAGCGTTAGCACAGATACGCAGTATTTT.

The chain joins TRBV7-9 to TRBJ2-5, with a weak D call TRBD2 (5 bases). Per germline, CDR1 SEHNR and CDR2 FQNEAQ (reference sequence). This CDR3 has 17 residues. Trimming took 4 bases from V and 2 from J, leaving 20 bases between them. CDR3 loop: CASSYRGEGLGQETQYF. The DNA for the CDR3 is TGTGCCAGCAGCTACCGGGGAGAGGGTCTCGGACAAGAGACCCAGTACTTC.

The CDR3 reads CASSPSQGTYGYTF. Here the CDR3 DNA reads TGTGCCAGCTCACCATCACAGGGGACCTATGGCTACACCTTC. The chain carries TRBV18 and TRBJ1-2, with TRBD1 identical over 7 bases. Germline V lookup: CDR1 KGHSH, CDR2 LQKENI. The CDR3 totals 14 residues. V lost 2 bases and J lost 4; bases outside the gene matches: 4.

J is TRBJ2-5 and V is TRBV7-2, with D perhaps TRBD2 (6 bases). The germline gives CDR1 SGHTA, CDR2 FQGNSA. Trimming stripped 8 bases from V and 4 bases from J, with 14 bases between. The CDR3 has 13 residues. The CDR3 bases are TGTGCCAGCGGGGGGATGAGGGGAGAGACCCAGTACTTC. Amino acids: CASGGMRGETQYF.

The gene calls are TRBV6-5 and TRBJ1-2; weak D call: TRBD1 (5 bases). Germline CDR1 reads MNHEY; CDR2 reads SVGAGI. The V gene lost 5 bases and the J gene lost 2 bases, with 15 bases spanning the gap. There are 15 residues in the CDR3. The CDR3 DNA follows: TGTGCCAGCAGTCCAGGGATCGGAAAGAACTATGGCTACACCTTC. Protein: CASSPGIGKNYGYTF.